Each of the 2 T cell receptor beta chains below was sequenced from the same sample in a study of blood T cell repertoires in COVID-19. The repertoire was sequenced with immunoSEQ multiplex PCR; TCRdb's copy has only in-frame clones and lacks some. The sample has about 140,000 clones, about 86% seen once. The sequenced material came from peripheral blood. Source of these receptors: a woman between 40 and 55 years old with acute or convalescent COVID-19.

The rearrangement uses TRBV9 and TRBJ1-1; 9 nucleotides match TRBD1. Germline V lookup: CDR1 SGDLS, CDR2 YYNGEE. The CDR3 runs to 16 residues. J gave up 3 bases and V 4 bases, and 10 bases lay outside the gene matches. DNA for the CDR3: TGTGCCAGCAGCACCCGGGACAGGGTCTCCTACACTGAAGCTTTCTTT. Its protein is CASSTRDRVSYTEAFF.

This clone was counted once. The chain carries TRBV2 and TRBJ2-5; 10 positions match TRBD2. Germline-derived CDR1 and CDR2 are SNHLY and FYNNEI. Losses at the gene ends were 2 bases for V and 7 bases for J; bases not matched to a gene: 4. This CDR3 contains 14 residues. The CDR3 region is CASSESSGSVTQYF. The CDR3 bases are TGTGCCAGCAGTGAATCTAGCGGGAGTGTGACCCAGTACTTC.